The next 15 T cell receptor beta chains were all read from a single sample in a study of tumor-infiltrating lymphocytes in primary liver carcinoma. They got blood RNA out of unsorted whole blood and also pulled out germline DNA. The input was around 500 ng total RNA; TCR beta cDNA was made from it with a constant-region primer. ARM-PCR was slightly modified, and three nested multiplex PCR rounds with it gave rise to the TCR beta libraries. Use of TRBV1-TRBV30 forward primers with a C-beta reverse primer characterized the first two PCR rounds, which lasted 10 cycles each. TCRdb reprocessed the multiplex PCR reads via MiXCR and lists one record per CDR3 protein. This sample has 190,000 or so distinct CDR3 sequences; approximately 65% occur once, and the top ten carry about 7.1%. Sequencing was carried out using peripheral blood. These receptors were obtained from a woman aged 55-69 years with primary liver carcinoma and hepatitis B virus infection.

As concerns this clonotype: A read error is likely, as this CDR3 ends without the conserved phenylalanine or tryptophan. The rearrangement links TRBV12-5 to TRBJ2-7; D is uncertain. This CDR3 region has 13 residues. The V end was cut by 3 bases, the J end by 7 bases, with 13 bases between. CDR1 and CDR2 (germline): LGHNT, FRNRAP. In DNA, the CDR3 is TGTGCTAGTGGTTTTGACATGGGCTATGAGCAGTACATC. It translates to CASGFDMGYEQYI.

In the case of this clonotype: A read error is likely, as this CDR3 ends without the conserved phenylalanine or tryptophan. CDR3 in DNA: TGCGGCGCCAGGGCTAGTGGGAATCGCTACGAGCAGTACTCC. Encoded protein: CGARASGNRYEQYS. The chain is built from TRBV29-1 and TRBJ2-7; the D gene is possibly TRBD1 (5 bases). Germline CDR1 SQVTM, CDR2 ANQGSEA. The CDR3 is 14 residues long.

This clonotype was counted ten times or more. The gene calls are TRBV6-5 and TRBJ2-7, with a tentative D call TRBD2 (7 bases). The CDR3 loop spans 15 amino acids. Trimming took off 8 bases at V and 0 bases at J, with 17 bases between the two ends. The germline V gene has CDR1 MNHEY and CDR2 SVGAGI. The CDR3 DNA reads TGTGCCAGCGGGGGGAGGGGGTCCCGCTCCTACGAGCAGTACTTC. Translating it yields CASGGRGSRSYEQYF.

This clonotype was observed a single time. One end of the junction varies from germline; a read error may be responsible. This chain connects TRBV6-1 to TRBJ2-1; D is perhaps TRBD2 (5 bases). CDR3 length: 13 residues. Germline lookup yields CDR1 MNHNS and CDR2 SASEGT. CDR3 DNA: TGTGCCAACAGTAAGCGGAAAAACAATGAGCAGTTCTTC. It translates to CANSKRKNNEQFF.

The chain recombines TRBV4-2 with TRBJ1-2, with D possibly being TRBD1 (5 bases). The CDR3 spans 15 residues. Germline V gene lookup returns CDR1 LGHNA and CDR2 YNFKEQ. Trimming pared 0 bases from V and 1 base from J, leaving 9 bases between. The CDR3 nucleotides read TGTGCCAGCAGCCAAGAGAGACAGCTTAACTATGGCTACACCTTC. Translating gives CASSQERQLNYGYTF.

At least ten counts were recorded for this clonotype. The chain uses TRBV6-5 and TRBJ2-1, with TRBD2 identical over 8 bases. The CDR3 is made up of 13 amino acids. CDR1 is MNHEY and CDR2 is SVGAGI in the germline V gene. After removal of 6 bases from V and 7 bases from J, the junction contained 5 bases not matched to a gene. The CDR3 protein is CASSGRGVNEQFF. The CDR3 DNA reads TGTGCCAGCAGCGGGAGGGGGGTAAATGAGCAGTTCTTC.

The rearrangement joins TRBV5-1 to TRBJ1-1, with unresolved D. This CDR3 spans 14 amino acids. In germline, CDR1 is SGHRS, CDR2 YFSETQ. Trimming shortened V by 0 bases and J by 5 bases, and 11 bases separated the two germline ends. Here the CDR3 reads CASSLEEIETEAFF. CDR3 DNA: TGCGCCAGCAGCTTGGAGGAAATTGAGACTGAAGCTTTCTTT.

This clonotype was seen only once. One end of the junction does not line up with germline, which may come from a read error. The rearrangement joins TRBV5-1 to TRBJ1-2; TRBD1 aligns across 11 bases. Germline assignment: CDR1 SGHRS and CDR2 YFSETQ. The CDR3 totals 13 residues. The CDR3 spells CACSPDRGRGYTF. As DNA, the CDR3 is TGCGCCTGCAGCCCGGACAGGGGGCGCGGCTACACCTTC.

Details on this clonotype: This CDR3 is missing its conserved last phenylalanine or tryptophan, likely due to a read error. The gene calls are TRBV28 and TRBJ1-2; D gene uncertain. Between the trimmed V and J ends, which lost 3 bases and 7 bases, there was a span of 12 bases. CDR3 length equals 13 residues. From germline, CDR1 is MDHEN and CDR2 SYDVKM. CDR3: CASSFVATGGYTS. The CDR3 nucleotides read TGTGCCAGCAGTTTTGTAGCCACGGGTGGCTACACCTCC.

Comments on this clonotype: At one end the junction does not follow the germline gene, possibly because of a read error. The chain links TRBV6-2 or TRBV6-3 to TRBJ2-1; possible D gene TRBD2, 6 bases. Germline values: CDR1 MNHEY, CDR2 SVGEGT. The CDR3 runs 16 residues. The CDR3 DNA reads TGTGCCAGCAGTTACCGGGCTGGCGGGGCCTACAATGAGCAATTCTTC. This sequence encodes CASSYRAGGAYNEQFF.

This CDR3 is CASSAQDWGTEAFF. CDR3 DNA: TGTGCCAGCAGCGCACAGGACTGGGGGACTGAAGCTTTCTTT. The genes are TRBV11-2 and TRBJ1-1; TRBD1 is a possible D gene (5 bases). CDR3 length: 14 residues. Per germline, CDR1 SGHAT and CDR2 FQNNGV. Trimming stripped 5 bases from V and 5 bases from J, with 15 bases between.

Notes on this clonotype: A read error is possible here, since a much larger clone lies one base away. This chain joins TRBV6-5 and TRBJ1-2, with 8 bases matching TRBD1. In germline, CDR1 is MNHEY, CDR2 SVGAGI. CDR3 length equals 14 residues. CDR3 DNA sequence: TGTGCCAGCAGTAACTCGGGACAGGCGTCGGGCTACACCTTC. This codes for CASSNSGQASGYTF.

With respect to this clonotype: Being one base from a much bigger clone, this may be a read error. This sequence joins TRBV14 and TRBJ2-7; a possible D gene is TRBD2 (5 bases). The length of the CDR3 is 13 residues. The germline V gene encodes CDR1 SGHDN and CDR2 FVKESK. As DNA, the CDR3 is TGTGCCAGCAGCCAAGGACTATCCTACGTGCAGTACTTC. It specifies CASSQGLSYVQYF.

Note on this clonotype: This may arise from a read error, as a much more abundant clone is one base away. The chain uses TRBV14 and TRBJ2-7; no reliable D call. The CDR3 runs to 15 residues. Germline V lookup: CDR1 SGHDN, CDR2 FVKESK. CDR3 sequence (DNA): TGTGACAGCAGCCCCAATTTGGGCCAGTTCTACGAGCAGTACTTC. As protein: CDSSPNLGQFYEQYF.

The chain couples TRBV5-1 to TRBJ2-3; TRBD2 is a possible D gene (5 bases). The CDR3 runs 13 residues. V was trimmed by 7 bases and J by 0 bases, leaving 9 bases between them. The germline gives CDR1 SGHRS, CDR2 YFSETQ. The CDR3 here is CASGKRSTDTQYF. The CDR3 DNA follows: TGCGCCAGCGGGAAGCGGAGCACAGATACGCAGTATTTT.